The 6 T cell receptor beta chains below all came from one sample that was sequenced in a study of blood T cell repertoires in COVID-19. Only in-frame clones appear in the TCRdb table, and some are missing; sequencing was by immunoSEQ multiplex PCR. The repertoire holds fewer than 200,000 clones, with around four fifths as singletons. Sequencing was done on a sample of PBMCs or T cells enriched from blood (not recorded which). The receptors were gathered from a woman aged 50 to 60 who had recovered from COVID-19.

In its sample, this clone was seen once. V usage is TRBV11-2 and J usage is TRBJ2-5, with D maybe TRBD1 (5 bases). Germline CDR1 and CDR2: SGHAT and FQNNGV. This CDR3 contains 13 residues. V lost 1 base and J lost 5, with 8 bases in between. CDR3 protein: CASSLVGVETQYF. CDR3 DNA sequence: TGTGCCAGCAGCTTAGTAGGGGTGGAGACCCAGTACTTC.

The chain uses TRBV6-5 and TRBJ1-2; the match to TRBD1 covers 8 bases. The CDR3 has 14 amino acids. Trimming at V came to 5 bases and at J to 4 bases, leaving 6 bases not matched to a gene. Germline V gives CDR1 MNHEY, CDR2 SVGAGI. The CDR3 DNA is TGTGCCAGCAGTCGGACAGGGAGTAGCTATGGCTACACCTTC. It codes for CASSRTGSSYGYTF.

The chain joins TRBV28 to TRBJ1-1; D is unresolved. Trimming pared 6 bases from V and 3 bases from J, leaving 8 bases between. Germline values: CDR1 MDHEN, CDR2 SYDVKM. The CDR3 is made up of 12 amino acids. The CDR3 DNA reads as TGTGCCAGCAGCTCTATCCACACTGAAGCTTTCTTT. Its protein product is CASSSIHTEAFF.

The chain recombines TRBV3-1 (or the pseudogene TRBV3-2) with TRBJ2-5; tentative D call: TRBD2 (6 bases). Looked up from germline, CDR1 is LGHDT and CDR2 is YNNKEL (reference sequence). The CDR3 is 15 residues long. V lost 0 bases, J lost 6 bases, and 14 bases lay in between. This CDR3 is CASSQEGGILKTQYF. The CDR3 DNA sequence: TGTGCCAGCAGCCAAGAAGGAGGGATCTTGAAGACCCAGTACTTC.

The table lists this clone with a few counts. Other DNA variants within this sample encode the same CDR3. This CDR3 is CASSLGLAGYNEQFF. In nucleotides, the CDR3 is TGCGCCAGCAGCTTGGGGCTAGCGGGCTACAATGAGCAGTTCTTC. The chain has TRBV5-1 and TRBJ2-1; 8 bases align to TRBD2. The CDR3 consists of 15 residues. Germline V gene data show CDR1 as SGHRS and CDR2 as YFSETQ. The V segment lost 0 bases and the J segment 3 bases; nucleotides outside the gene matches: 2.

The chain couples TRBV18 to TRBJ1-4; the match to TRBD1 covers 8 bases. Germline V gene data show CDR1 as KGHSH and CDR2 as LQKENI. V lost 6 bases and J lost 6; bases outside the gene matches: 6. The CDR3 sequence is 14 residues long. The CDR3: CASSMQDRDEKLFF. Here the CDR3 DNA reads TGTGCCAGCTCCATGCAGGACAGGGATGAAAAACTGTTTTTT.